This TCR beta chain was found in a study of cytomegalovirus exposure and HLA in healthy donors. Across the study: The same platform as the approximately 640 first-cohort repertoires was used for the roughly 130 validation repertoires, a later analysis reported. Study findings and constraints: A few CMV-associated chains were confirmed in vitro to be specific for CMV antigens. Subsequent analysis of the approximately 110 validation repertoires found a tendency for first-cohort TCR clusters to co-occur.

Germline loops: CDR1 SGHRS, CDR2 YFSETQ. CDR3 size: 14 residues. The ends were cut back, 0 bases at V and 2 bases at J, with 9 bases in the middle. Turning to this clone: Its specificity is not known.

Assay used: immunoSEQ multiplex PCR; TCRdb lists only in-frame clones, some missing. The sample holds roughly 120,000 clones, about 83% seen once. Sequences were obtained from PBMCs. The rearrangement links TRBV5-1 to TRBJ2-7, with D possibly being TRBD1 (5 bases). This TCR derives from a young man in good health and CMV-seronegative. CDR3 protein: CASSLDWGPYEQYF. The CDR3 DNA reads as TGCGCCAGCAGCTTGGATTGGGGCCCCTACGAGCAGTACTTC.